This TCR beta chain was identified during a study of ipilimumab plus nivolumab after autologous stem cell transplantation. Study background: Patients received a median of roughly five ipilimumab and eight or nine nivolumab doses. The myeloma group: high-risk transplant-naive, or relapse within 3 years after first autologous transplant. General study results and limits: Authors suggest TCR repertoire, Treg phenotype and gut microbiota support further study.

Using immunoSEQ multiplex PCR, the repertoire was profiled, and TCRdb retains in-frame clones only, with some absent. Among 37,000 or so clones listed, 80% to 95% were seen once. As regards this clone: What it binds is not known.

The CDR3 has 11 amino acids. Germline-derived CDR1 and CDR2 are SGHVS and FNYEAQ. V lost 1 base and J 7 bases, leaving 2 bases between the germline ends. The sequencing here drew on PBMCs, taken in a trial of ipilimumab plus nivolumab as post-transplant consolidation. This TCR was sampled from a male donor with multiple myeloma. V and J are TRBV7-6 and TRBJ1-3; D ambiguous. The DNA for the CDR3 is TGTGCCAGCAGCTTAGGTAACACCATATATTTT. It specifies CASSLGNTIYF.